This T cell receptor (beta chain) originates from a study of response to subunit inactivated influenza vaccine. Study-wide results and caveats: The study's authors posited that every seasonal influenza vaccination enlists few new T cells.

TCRdb redid the calling of the RT-PCR reads with MiXCR, one entry per CDR3 protein. The repertoire holds hundreds of thousands of distinct CDR3 sequences, with 6.5% to 8% as singletons. This clonotype was seen at least ten times. Its antigen is currently unknown. The germline CDR1 and CDR2 sequences are LGHNA and YNFKEQ. The CDR3 totals 15 residues. V was pared by 4 bases and J by 1 base, with 7 bases of the junction left unmatched. Sequencing was performed on PBMCs from blood, taken roughly 24 months after vaccination. This TCR was sampled from a man aged 50-75 years who received an inactivated influenza vaccine. The chain has TRBV4-2 and TRBJ2-7, with TRBD1 matching over 7 bases. In nucleotides, the CDR3 is TGTGCCAGCAGCCCCCCGGGACAGAGATCCTACGAGCAGTACTTC. Amino acid sequence: CASSPPGQRSYEQYF.